This passage covers 25 T cell receptor beta chains from one sample sequenced in a study of prognosis after radiotherapy for stage I lung cancer. Genomic DNA yielded TCR beta CDR3, amplified by two-round multiplex PCR. First-round PCR employed TRBV- and TRBJ-specific primers for each gene. Using its own MiXCR run on the multiplex PCR reads, TCRdb lists one record per CDR3 protein. The table has 8,500 to 13,000 distinct CDR3 sequences, less than 65% seen once; the top ten hold 5.5% to 8.5%. The material was PBMCs, obtained before or after stereotactic body radiation therapy (not recorded which). The receptors stem from a donor aged 50 or older with non-small cell lung cancer.

This clonotype rates as medium-sized. The chain is built from TRBV14 and TRBJ1-2, with TRBD1 matching over 8 bases. V trimming: 2 bases; J trimming: 7 bases; junction bases outside the gene matches: 3. The CDR3 loop spans 13 amino acids. The V gene's germline CDR1 is SGHDN and CDR2 FVKESK. The DNA of the CDR3 is TGTGCCAGCAGCCAACAGGGGGCGGGTGGCTACACCTTC. This codes for CASSQQGAGGYTF.

Within the sample, this clonotype is medium-sized. J is TRBJ1-2 and V is TRBV19, with D possibly TRBD1 on 5 matching bases. This CDR3 has 14 residues. V dropped 6 bases and J dropped 5 bases, with 16 bases sitting between them. Germline V gene sequence: CDR1 LNHDA, CDR2 SQIVND (reference sequence). The CDR3 region has the DNA TGTGCCAGTAGAACGACCCAGGGTAAATATGGCTACACCTTC. Amino acids: CASRTTQGKYGYTF. Supplemented by reference TRBV19 and TRBJ1-2, the full variable domain reads DGGITQSPKYLFRKEGQNVTLSCEQNLNHDAMYWYRQDPGQGLRLIYYSQIVNDFQKGDIAEGYSVSREKKESFPLTVTSAQKNPTAFYLCASRTTQGKYGYTFGSGTRLTVV.

This rearrangement joins TRBV20-1 to TRBJ2-3; weak D call: TRBD1 (5 bases). There are 14 residues in the CDR3. Germline V gene lookup returns CDR1 DFQATT and CDR2 SNEGSKA (reference sequence). Between the trimmed V and J ends, which lost 3 bases and 2 bases, there was a span of 12 bases. CDR3 DNA: TGCAGTGCTAGCCAGTTGGGGCCCACAGATACGCAGTATTTT. It encodes CSASQLGPTDTQYF.

The rearrangement uses TRBV19 and TRBJ2-2; D may be TRBD2 (6 bases). The CDR3 totals 15 residues. V was cut by 9 bases and J by 1 base, with 15 bases left in between. Germline CDR1 reads LNHDA; CDR2 reads SQIVND (reference sequence). The CDR3 DNA reads TGTGCCAGCCGCCCCCAGGAGGGGAACACCGGGGAGCTGTTTTTT. The encoded protein is CASRPQEGNTGELFF.

This clonotype is medium-sized by share. This chain connects TRBV20-1 to TRBJ2-7; 8 bases match TRBD1. J gave up 1 base and V 6 bases, and 8 bases lay outside the gene matches. The CDR3 length is 14 residues. Per the germline V gene, CDR1 is DFQATT and CDR2 is SNEGSKA (reference sequence). CDR3 sequence reads: CSATDRGRSYEQYF. Here the CDR3 DNA reads TGCAGTGCCACCGACAGGGGTCGGTCCTACGAGCAGTACTTC.

Concerning this clonotype: The conserved final phenylalanine or tryptophan is absent from the CDR3, which likely points to a read error. The chain combines TRBV20-1 with TRBJ2-7, with 9 bases that match TRBD1. This CDR3 has 14 residues. Per the germline V gene, CDR1 is DFQATT and CDR2 is SNEGSKA (reference sequence). Losses at the gene ends were 4 bases for V and 1 base for J; bases not matched to a gene: 5. As DNA, the CDR3 is TGCAGTGCTATCCCGGGACAGGGTTCCTACGAGCAGTACCTC. The encoded protein is CSAIPGQGSYEQYL.

The genes are TRBV7-2 and TRBJ2-2, with TRBD2 as a possible D gene (6 bases). In germline, CDR1 is SGHTA, CDR2 FQGNSA. V dropped 7 bases and J dropped 1 base, with 16 bases sitting between them. This CDR3 is 16 amino acids long. CDR3 DNA sequence: TGTGCCAGCACTCGCGGCGGGGCGGAGAACACCGGGGAGCTGTTTTTT. Protein: CASTRGGAENTGELFF.

The chain couples TRBV27 to TRBJ2-2; no reliable D call. The CDR3 is made up of 15 amino acids. V was cut by 3 bases and J by 1 base, with 9 bases left in between. Per germline, CDR1 MNHEY and CDR2 SMNVEV (reference sequence). CDR3 DNA: TGTGCCAGCAGTTTTAACGGTAGGAACACCGGGGAGCTGTTTTTT. This gives the protein CASSFNGRNTGELFF.

This clonotype was observed a few times. The CDR3 reads CASRDNYNSPLHF. The CDR3, as DNA: TGTGCCAGCCGGGACAATTATAATTCACCCCTCCACTTT. V usage is TRBV6-1 and J usage is TRBJ1-6; D may be TRBD1 (6 bases). The germline V gene has CDR1 MNHNS and CDR2 SASEGT. The V end lost 8 bases, the J end lost 4 bases, and 9 bases lay between the germline ends. The CDR3 has 13 residues.

This clonotype appeared many times. At one boundary the junction diverges from the germline segment, which might be a read error. The chain combines TRBV15 with TRBJ1-6; TRBD1 matches at 8 bases. The germline V gene encodes CDR1 LNHNV and CDR2 YYDKDF (reference sequence). The CDR3 has 15 amino acids. CDR3 DNA: TGTGCCATCAGCAGAGACGGACAGGGTAATTCACCCCTCCACTTT. Its protein is CAISRDGQGNSPLHF.

Worth noting for this clonotype: The junction departs from the called germline gene at one end, perhaps through a read error. The rearrangement links TRBV6-1 to TRBJ2-3; 12 bases are shared with TRBD2. Germline V gene data show CDR1 as MNHNS and CDR2 as SASEGT. This CDR3 spans 15 amino acids. Written as DNA, the CDR3 is TGTGCCAGCAATCGGACTAGCGGGACGATAGATACGCAGTGTTTT. This codes for CASNRTSGTIDTQCF.

This clonotype has at least ten counts. This chain connects TRBV29-1 to TRBJ1-2, with D uncertain. CDR3 size: 13 residues. With 3 bases removed from V and 2 bases from J, the gap between germline ends came to 10 bases. From germline, CDR1 is SQVTM and CDR2 ANQGSEA. Here the CDR3 DNA reads TGCAGCGTTGAGGGCAGCTCAAACTATGGCTACACCTTC. This sequence encodes CSVEGSSNYGYTF.

As to this clonotype: Given a far larger clone just one base away, this is likely a sequencing read error. This chain links TRBV6-4 with TRBJ2-1, with D perhaps matching TRBD1 (6 bases). This CDR3 is 13 amino acids long. CDR1 and CDR2 from the germline V gene are MRHNA and SNTAGT. CDR3 nucleotides: TGTGCCAGCAGCCGACGCCCGGACAGTGAGCAGCTCTTC. Its translation: CASSRRPDSEQLF.

This clonotype was seen a single time. The gene calls are TRBV6-2 or TRBV6-3 and TRBJ2-1; no definite D call. V was clipped by 2 bases and J by 2 bases, with 10 bases between them. CDR3 length: 15 residues. Germline assignment: CDR1 MNHEY and CDR2 SVGEGT. In DNA, the CDR3 is TGTGCCAGCAGTTACAACCAAAACCCCTACAATGAGCAGTTCTTC. Translating gives CASSYNQNPYNEQFF.

In its sample, this clonotype ranks as medium-sized. The DNA of the CDR3 is TGTGCCAGCACCCGGACTAGCGGGAGGCTTGAGCAGTTCTTC. Protein: CASTRTSGRLEQFF. J is TRBJ2-1 and V is TRBV28, with 14 bases fitting TRBD2. V trimming: 7 bases; J trimming: 9 bases; junction bases outside the gene matches: 5. The CDR3 is 14 residues long. From germline, CDR1 is MDHEN and CDR2 SYDVKM.

This chain links TRBV28 with TRBJ2-7, with 11 positions matching TRBD2. There are 14 residues in the CDR3. Germline CDR1 MDHEN, CDR2 SYDVKM. V was pared by 6 bases and J by 6 bases, with 7 bases of the junction left unmatched. This CDR3 is CASSTSGRDGEQYF. The CDR3 DNA sequence: TGTGCCAGCAGCACTAGCGGGAGAGACGGCGAGCAGTACTTC. Drawing the rest from reference TRBV28 and TRBJ2-7, the complete variable domain is DVKVTQSSRYLVKRTGEKVFLECVQDMDHENMFWYRQDPGLGLRLIYFSYDVKMKEKGDIPEGYSVSREKKERFSLILESASTNQTSMYLCASSTSGRDGEQYFGPGTRLTVT.

V and J are TRBV6-2 or TRBV6-3 and TRBJ2-2; D call uncertain. Germline V gene sequence: CDR1 MNHEY, CDR2 SVGEGT. There are 17 residues in the CDR3. Deletions cut 8 bases from V and 0 bases from J, with 19 bases between. The CDR3 nucleotides are TGTGCCAGCCTACCCGTTGAGTGGTCCTCGAACACCGGGGAGCTGTTTTTT. As protein: CASLPVEWSSNTGELFF.

V is TRBV7-2 and J is TRBJ2-1, with D perhaps matching TRBD2 (5 bases). This CDR3 spans 14 amino acids. V lost 0 bases and J lost 5, with 8 bases in between. Per germline, CDR1 SGHTA and CDR2 FQGNSA. The CDR3: CASSLAEADNEQFF. CDR3 coding DNA: TGTGCCAGCAGCTTAGCGGAGGCAGACAATGAGCAGTTCTTC.

The chain is built from TRBV6-1 and TRBJ2-1; 9 nucleotides line up with TRBD2. With V trimmed by 7 bases and J by 4 bases, 8 bases remained unmatched. The length of the CDR3 is 15 residues. The germline V gene has CDR1 MNHNS and CDR2 SASEGT. The CDR3 protein is CASTRGLAPYNEQFF. As DNA, the CDR3 is TGTGCCAGCACTAGAGGACTAGCGCCTTACAATGAGCAGTTCTTC.

Judged by abundance, this clonotype is medium-sized. This chain uses TRBV6-2 or TRBV6-3 with TRBJ2-1; D perhaps matches TRBD2 (5 bases). The CDR3 extends over 13 amino acids. CDR1 and CDR2 (germline): MNHEY, SVGEGT. V was shortened by 8 bases and J by 1 base, with 9 bases between the two germline ends. The CDR3 sequence is CASGSKSYNEQFF. Written as DNA, the CDR3 is TGTGCCAGCGGGAGTAAATCCTACAATGAGCAGTTCTTC.

Written as DNA, the CDR3 is TGTGCCAGCAGCGAGACAGGGTACCCCTACAATGAGCAGTTCTTC. This sequence encodes CASSETGYPYNEQFF. The chain couples TRBV28 to TRBJ2-1, with 7 bases aligning to TRBD1. The CDR3 is 15 amino acids. The germline gives CDR1 MDHEN, CDR2 SYDVKM. Trimming cost V 6 bases and J 2 bases; bases outside gene matches: 7.

This clonotype ranks as medium-sized. This chain links TRBV11-3 with TRBJ2-1; maybe TRBD2 (5 bases). The CDR3 runs to 13 residues. Germline CDR1 reads SGHNT; CDR2 reads YENEEA. Between the trimmed V and J ends, which lost 5 bases and 8 bases, there was a span of 13 bases. CDR3 DNA: TGTGCCAGCAGCCGGAGGACCAGCCATGAGCAGTTCTTC. Encoded protein: CASSRRTSHEQFF.

This chain connects TRBV5-1 to TRBJ1-1; 8 bases align to TRBD1. CDR3 length: 14 amino acids. Germline lookup yields CDR1 SGHRS and CDR2 YFSETQ. Trimming at V came to 4 bases and at J to 2 bases, leaving 4 bases not matched to a gene. The CDR3 DNA is TGCGCCAGCAGCGGGGGACAGGTAAACACTGAAGCTTTCTTT. Amino acid sequence: CASSGGQVNTEAFF.

Notes on this clonotype: A far larger clone is one base from this, pointing to a likely read error. The chain recombines TRBV7-9 with TRBJ2-5; 7 nucleotides align to TRBD2. J gave up 4 bases and V 1 base, and 3 bases lay outside the gene matches. The CDR3 covers 14 residues. The V gene's germline CDR1 is SEHNR and CDR2 FQNEAQ (reference sequence). CDR3 DNA: TGTGCCAGCAGCTTAGGGCCGGGGGGAGAGACCCAGTACTTC. It is translated as CASSLGPGGETQYF.

The chain is built from TRBV6-1 and TRBJ2-1; weak D call: TRBD1 (6 bases). Trimming took off 7 bases at V and 10 bases at J, with 23 bases between the two ends. This CDR3 contains 15 residues. In germline, CDR1 is MNHNS, CDR2 SASEGT. The CDR3 DNA follows: TGTGCCAGCATCCGACAGGTGGTGGTTTTACTCGAGCAGTTCTTC. Its protein product is CASIRQVVVLLEQFF.